The entry below describes one T cell receptor beta chain. Its target is unknown. This CDR3 comprises 14 residues. The V segment lost 4 bases and the J segment 7 bases; nucleotides outside the gene matches: 9. In germline, CDR1 is SGHAT, CDR2 FQNNGV. The PCR contained 60 Vbeta and 13 Jbeta primers. TCRdb keeps only in-frame clones here, not all; method: immunoSEQ multiplex PCR. This sample has over 95,000 clones; over 75% occur once, and the top ten carry approximately 2.7%. The record originates from a study of cytomegalovirus exposure and HLA in healthy donors. Study-wide points: Earlier analysis yielded a pattern in which most TCR beta V segments were productive about 90% or about 30% of the time. Association of a missense DCLRE1C variant with TCR beta V- and J-gene trimming was reported in a later analysis. Sequencing likely produced, as an artifact, a cluster of highly shared sequence variants. Donors belonging to an Asian-associated ancestry cluster reportedly showed fewer N-insertions in productive TCRs than the 666-donor mean, according to what a later analysis found.

The sequenced material came from PBMCs. The sequence derives from a woman aged 18 to 35 in good health and CMV-seronegative. The V and J genes are TRBV11-2 and TRBJ1-1, with 7 bases lining up with TRBD1. CDR3 loop: CASSSVRGSGEAFF. CDR3 DNA sequence: TGTGCCAGCAGCTCGGTCAGGGGGTCAGGTGAAGCTTTCTTT.